The clone carrying this T cell receptor beta chain was counted between two and nine times. As yet, its antigen is unknown. These data come from a study of CD8 T cells in ankylosing spondylitis. Study-wide results and caveats: Some of the motif variants had earlier been found in reactive arthritis patients' fluid and blood. The clones that were linked to disease were reported to be significantly enriched in matched synovial fluid samples from ankylosing spondylitis patients. About 8 highly homologous variants made up a TCR beta motif, and this motif appeared characteristic of ankylosing spondylitis blood.

TCRdb processed the 5' RACE reads anew with MiXCR; each CDR3 protein has one entry. The table has about 140,000 distinct CDR3 sequences, 7% to 10% seen once. Germline CDR1 and CDR2: DFQATT and SNEGSKA (reference sequence). V lost 5 bases and J lost 5; bases outside the gene matches: 5. The CDR3 spans 13 residues. The TCR comes from a male donor with ankylosing spondylitis. The chain joins TRBV20-1 to TRBJ2-5; 10 bases match TRBD2. Sequencing was carried out using synovial fluid, either unsorted or a sorted T cell fraction (not recorded which). The CDR3 region is CSAPSGGRETQYF. DNA of the CDR3: TGCAGTGCTCCTAGCGGGGGACGGGAGACCCAGTACTTC.